This T cell receptor (beta chain) was captured by sequencing in a study of molecular identifiers for immune sequencing clone quantification. The study, taken as a whole, reports: Identical TCR molecules can share a barcode, and this sharing could underestimate highly expanded clone sizes.

This clonotype was detected many times. Antigen unknown. Bulk TCR library preparation followed previously described methods with listed TCR primers. One entry per CDR3 protein results from TCRdb running MiXCR on the PCR reads. The repertoire consists of 300,000 to 350,000 distinct CDR3 sequences, with around a fifth occurring once and the leading ten covering roughly 0.8%. Isolation of naive CD8 T cells was achieved by sorting on a CD8+CD4-CCR7+CD45RA+ phenotype. Germline lookup yields CDR1 DFQATT and CDR2 SNEGSKA (reference sequence). The CDR3 sequence is 13 residues long. V was shortened by 6 bases and J by 2 bases, with 12 bases between the two germline ends.

The origin of this receptor is a human donor in good health. Some libraries in this study had Jurkat cell RNA spiked in. The chain recombines TRBV20-1 with TRBJ2-3; D not resolved. The sequencing sample was made of naive CD8+ T cells from blood, with Jurkat cell RNA spiked in. Subset meaning: FACS-sorted CD8+CD4-CCR7+CD45RA+ naive T cells. This chain's CDR3 is CSAGRTFTDTQYF. Here the CDR3 DNA reads TGCAGTGCCGGCAGGACCTTCACAGATACGCAGTATTTT.